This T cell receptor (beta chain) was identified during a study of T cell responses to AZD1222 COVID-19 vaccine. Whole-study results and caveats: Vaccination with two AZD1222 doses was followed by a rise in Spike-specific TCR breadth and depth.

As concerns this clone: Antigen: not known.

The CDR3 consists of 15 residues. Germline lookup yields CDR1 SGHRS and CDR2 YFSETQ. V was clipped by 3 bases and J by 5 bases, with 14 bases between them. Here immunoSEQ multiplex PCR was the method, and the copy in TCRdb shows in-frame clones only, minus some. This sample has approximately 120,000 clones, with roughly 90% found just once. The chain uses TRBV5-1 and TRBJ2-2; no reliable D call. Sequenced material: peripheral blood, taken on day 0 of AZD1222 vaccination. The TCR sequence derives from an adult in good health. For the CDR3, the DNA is TGCGCCAGCAGCTGGGAACGTAGAGGTACCGGGGAGCTGTTTTTT. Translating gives CASSWERRGTGELFF.